These 9 T cell receptor beta chains were all obtained from the same sample, sequenced in a study of pediatric ulcerative colitis. The rectum was sampled with one to two pinch biopsies at colonoscopy. Method: immunoSEQ multiplex PCR; TCRdb's copy keeps in-frame clones and lacks some. The sample includes tens of thousands of clones, 78% of them seen just once. The specimen was gut tissue. These receptors were obtained from a girl aged 10 to 17 with moderate ulcerative colitis.

The chain uses TRBV7-6 and TRBJ2-7, with D possibly TRBD2 on 5 matching bases. The CDR3 length is 13 residues. V was clipped by 7 bases and J by 6 bases, with 16 bases between them. CDR1 and CDR2 from the germline V gene are SGHVS and FNYEAQ. In nucleotides, the CDR3 is TGTGCCAGCACCCCATTGAGGGTACCCGAGCAGTACTTC. It translates to CASTPLRVPEQYF.

The chain is built from TRBV19 and TRBJ1-1; a weak D match, TRBD1 (5 bases). Germline loops: CDR1 LNHDA, CDR2 SQIVND (reference sequence). V dropped 5 bases and J dropped 3 bases, with 13 bases sitting between them. CDR3 length: 14 residues. CDR3 sequence reads: CASSVRQRYTEAFF. The CDR3 coding sequence is TGTGCCAGTAGTGTCCGACAGCGATACACTGAAGCTTTCTTT.

This clone was found once. The chain is built from TRBV19 and TRBJ2-5, with 10 positions matching TRBD2. V dropped 3 bases and J dropped 8; count of bases not matched to a gene: 18. The CDR3 has 18 residues. CDR1 is LNHDA and CDR2 is SQIVND in the germline V gene (reference sequence). Written as DNA, the CDR3 is TGTGCCAGTAGTATCGCCGAGCGGGGGGGCCCATTCGCTCAAACCCAGTACTTC. Its protein is CASSIAERGGPFAQTQYF.

The chain couples TRBV6-1 to TRBJ2-3, with D unresolved. V lost 4 bases and J 7 bases, leaving 15 bases between the germline ends. CDR3 length: 14 residues. Germline V gene data show CDR1 as MNHNS and CDR2 as SASEGT. The CDR3 DNA reads TGTGCCAGCAGTGCAGAGTTGGGTCCTTATACGCAGTATTTT. This sequence encodes CASSAELGPYTQYF.

This CDR3 is CSAGTDNEQFF. As DNA, the CDR3 is TGCAGTGCGGGCACGGACAATGAGCAGTTCTTC. The J gene is TRBJ2-1, the V gene TRBV20-1; D unclear. The CDR3 spans 11 residues. V gave up 6 bases and J gave up 5 bases, with 8 bases separating them. Germline CDR1 is DFQATT and CDR2 is SNEGSKA (reference sequence).

A few counts support this clone. The chain links TRBV7-6 to TRBJ2-7, with 10 bases that match TRBD1. The CDR3 is 14 residues long. Losses at the gene ends were 5 bases for V and 5 bases for J; bases not matched to a gene: 6. Per the germline V gene, CDR1 is SGHVS and CDR2 is FNYEAQ. The CDR3 here is CASSPGQGSDEQYF. CDR3 DNA sequence: TGTGCCAGCAGCCCGGGACAGGGGTCCGACGAGCAGTACTTC.

The chain links TRBV9 to TRBJ2-1; TRBD1 is a possible D gene (5 bases). Looked up from germline, CDR1 is SGDLS and CDR2 is YYNGEE. V lost 5 bases and J lost 2, with 14 bases in between. The CDR3 runs 15 residues. The CDR3 here is CASSLTTGPYNEQFF. The DNA of the CDR3 is TGTGCCAGCAGTCTAACTACAGGCCCCTACAATGAGCAGTTCTTC.

The rearrangement uses TRBV29-1 and TRBJ2-1; 7 bases match TRBD2. Germline trimming cut 1 base from V and 1 base from J; bases unmatched to any gene: 1. CDR1 and CDR2 (germline): SQVTM, ANQGSEA. The CDR3 spans 14 residues. The CDR3 DNA reads TGCAGCGTTGAAGTGGGGGGGTCCTACAATGAGCAGTTCTTC. This codes for CSVEVGGSYNEQFF.

The J gene is TRBJ2-5, the V gene TRBV29-1; 7 bases align to TRBD1. The germline V gene has CDR1 SQVTM and CDR2 ANQGSEA. V lost 7 bases, J lost 4 bases, and 3 bases stayed unmatched. The CDR3 has 11 residues. CDR3 sequence (DNA): TGCAGCGCTACAGGGGTAGAGACCCAGTACTTC. It specifies CSATGVETQYF.